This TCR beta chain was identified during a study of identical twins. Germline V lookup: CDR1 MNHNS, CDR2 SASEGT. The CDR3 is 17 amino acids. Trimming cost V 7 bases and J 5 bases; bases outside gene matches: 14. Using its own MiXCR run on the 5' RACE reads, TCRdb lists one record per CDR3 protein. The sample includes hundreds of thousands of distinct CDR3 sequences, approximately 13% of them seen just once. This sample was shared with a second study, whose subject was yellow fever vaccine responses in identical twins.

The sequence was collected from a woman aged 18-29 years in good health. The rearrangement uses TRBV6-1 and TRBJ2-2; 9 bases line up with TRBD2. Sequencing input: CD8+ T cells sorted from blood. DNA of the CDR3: TGTGCCAGCAAGGGGTCTAGCGGGGCCCGGGGGACCGGGGAGCTGTTTTTT. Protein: CASKGSSGARGTGELFF.